Listed below are T cell receptor beta chains from one sample, sequenced in a study of breast tumors, draining lymph nodes, adjacent tissues. A single record per CDR3 protein comes from TCRdb applying MiXCR to the multiplex PCR reads. The table records about 89,000 distinct CDR3 sequences, approximately 28% of them present only once. Sequenced material: axillary lymph node tissue. Receptors originate from a female donor with breast cancer. Some clones in this sample may be carry-over from other donors' samples. Each CDR3 is given with its conserved first and last residue. D genes are given only for firm matches. Rows give clone size only sometimes, using once, few, many, or a class for an expanded clone.

D: .
size: many
V: TRBV5-4
J: TRBJ1-5
DNA: TGTGCCAGCAGCGAGGGCGATCAGCCCCAGCATTTT
CDR3: CASSEGDQPQHF

D: TRBD2
size: many
V: TRBV7-9
J: TRBJ2-7
DNA: TGTGCCAGCAGCCCAGGGGGGACTAGCGGGAGGGTCGGCGAGCAGTACTTC
CDR3: CASSPGGTSGRVGEQYF

D: .
size: many
V: TRBV4-1
J: TRBJ2-5
DNA: TGCGCCAGCAGCCAAGGTCCCTCATTAGACCAAGAGACCCAGTACTTC
CDR3: CASSQGPSLDQETQYF

D: .
size: many
V: TRBV24-1
J: TRBJ1-2
DNA: TGTGCCACCAGTGACTTAGCAGCTAACTATGGCTACACCTTC
CDR3: CATSDLAANYGYTF

D: TRBD1
size: many
V: TRBV7-3
J: TRBJ1-1
DNA: TGTGCCAGCAGCATATTGGAAAGGGGACAGCCTACTGAAGCTTTCTTT
CDR3: CASSILERGQPTEAFF

D: TRBD1
size: .
V: TRBV5-1
J: TRBJ2-5
DNA: TGCGCCAGCAAAACCGGGACAGTTAAAGACACCCAGTACTTC
CDR3: CASKTGTVKDTQYF

D: TRBD1
size: medium-sized
V: TRBV2
J: TRBJ1-2
DNA: TGTGCCAGCATACGGACAGGGGGTCTTGGCTACACCTTC
CDR3: CASIRTGGLGYTF

D: .
size: .
V: TRBV28
J: TRBJ1-1
DNA: TGTGCCAGCAGTTTAAGCGGGAACATGAACACTGAAGCTTTCTTT
CDR3: CASSLSGNMNTEAFF

D: .
size: many
V: TRBV7-6
J: TRBJ1-3
DNA: TGTGCCAGCAGCGCAGGAGGTCTAGGGTACGGAAACACCATATATTTT
CDR3: CASSAGGLGYGNTIYF

D: TRBD1
size: many
V: TRBV19
J: TRBJ1-2
DNA: TGTGCCAGTAGTGTTTCATCCGGGACAGGGCTTAACTATGGCTACACCTTC
CDR3: CASSVSSGTGLNYGYTF

D: .
size: many
V: TRBV12-3/TRBV12-4
J: TRBJ2-7
DNA: TGTGCCAGCAGTCGGGGGCCGGGACTATCGTACTTC
CDR3: CASSRGPGLSYF

D: TRBD1
size: once
V: TRBV9
J: TRBJ2-7
DNA: TGTGCCAGCAGCACGGGACAGGGGTCATACGAGCAGTACTTC
CDR3: CASSTGQGSYEQYF

D: .
size: many
V: TRBV27
J: TRBJ2-7
DNA: TGTGCCAGCAGTTTAGCTCTAGGAAGCGAGCAGTACTTC
CDR3: CASSLALGSEQYF

D: TRBD1
size: .
V: TRBV7-9
J: TRBJ1-2
DNA: TGTGCCAGCAGCCTCACCGGGACAGGGCGCGGCTACACCTTC
CDR3: CASSLTGTGRGYTF

D: .
size: .
V: TRBV20-1
J: TRBJ1-5
DNA: TGCAGTGCTAGTTGGCTAGCGGTCTCCTACGAGCATTTT
CDR3: CSASWLAVSYEHF

D: .
size: many
V: TRBV12-3/TRBV12-4
J: TRBJ1-6
DNA: TGTGCCAGCAGCATGGGACGGTATAATTCACCCCTCCACTTT
CDR3: CASSMGRYNSPLHF

D: .
size: many
V: TRBV3-1
J: TRBJ2-7
DNA: TGTGCCAGCAGCCGGACGGTAGCTAACGAGCAGTACTTC
CDR3: CASSRTVANEQYF

D: .
size: .
V: TRBV11-2
J: TRBJ1-3
DNA: TGTGCCAGCAGCTCCCCAGGGGATGGCTACACCTTATATTTT
CDR3: CASSSPGDGYTLYF

D: .
size: .
V: TRBV20-1
J: TRBJ1-4
DNA: TGCAGTGCTAGAAAAGTTCTGGGAAATGAAAAACTGTTTTTT
CDR3: CSARKVLGNEKLFF

D: .
size: few
V: TRBV28
J: TRBJ2-3
DNA: TGTGCCAGCAAAGGCGGCACAGATACGCAGTATTTT
CDR3: CASKGGTDTQYF

D: .
size: many
V: TRBV10-3
J: TRBJ1-5
DNA: TGTGCCATCAGTCCTTGGGGAGGAAATCAGCCCCAGCATTTT
CDR3: CAISPWGGNQPQHF

D: .
size: many
V: TRBV6-6
J: TRBJ2-3
DNA: TGTGCCAGCACGGCCATAAGCACAGATACGCAGTATTTT
CDR3: CASTAISTDTQYF

D: .
size: few
V: TRBV7-9
J: TRBJ1-1
DNA: TGTGCCAGCAGAAAGGGGGGTACTGAAGCTTTCTTT
CDR3: CASRKGGTEAFF

D: .
size: many
V: TRBV7-3
J: TRBJ1-5
DNA: TGTGCCAGCAGCTTAATAAGGGTGGGCGGTCAGCCCCAGCATTTT
CDR3: CASSLIRVGGQPQHF

D: .
size: many
V: TRBV6-1
J: TRBJ2-5
DNA: TGTGCCAGCAGTGAAGGGGGAGAGACCCAGTACTTC
CDR3: CASSEGGETQYF

D: TRBD2
size: .
V: TRBV2
J: TRBJ2-5
DNA: TGTGCCAGCAGTGAACCACTAGCGGGAGCTGGGGAGACCCGGTACTTC
CDR3: CASSEPLAGAGETRYF

D: TRBD2
size: many
V: TRBV7-6
J: TRBJ2-7
DNA: TGTGCCAGCAGCCCCGGGACTAGCGGGAGATCCTACGAGCAGTACTTC
CDR3: CASSPGTSGRSYEQYF

D: TRBD1
size: .
V: TRBV20-1
J: TRBJ2-2
DNA: TGCAGTGCTTCCGGGACAGGGCGTAGTTCGAACACCGGGGAGCTGTTTTTT
CDR3: CSASGTGRSSNTGELFF

D: TRBD2
size: many
V: TRBV5-1
J: TRBJ2-1
DNA: TGCGCCAGCAGCTTGGATCGGACTAGCTCTTACAATGAGCAGTTCTTC
CDR3: CASSLDRTSSYNEQFF

D: TRBD1
size: many
V: TRBV29-1
J: TRBJ1-5
DNA: TGCAGCGTTGCCCCGGGGACAGGTCGTGATCAGCCCCAGCATTTT
CDR3: CSVAPGTGRDQPQHF